The 31 T cell receptor beta chains in this list originate from one sample, sequenced in a study of TIL therapy for anti-PD-1-resistant metastatic lung cancer. Noted time point: pre-treatment sample, taken before nivolumab and TIL therapy. This was the immunoSEQ v3 assay. The table came from immunoSEQ multiplex PCR; TCRdb's copy has only in-frame clones and leaves some out. Counted here are tens of thousands of clones, around 79% occurring once; the ten biggest clones make up 5.7%. The source was blood, collected at baseline. The receptors were sampled from a person between 25 and 80 years old with non-small cell lung cancer.

The chain couples TRBV2 to TRBJ2-1, with D possibly being TRBD2 (6 bases). The CDR3 sequence is 14 residues long. Germline-derived CDR1 and CDR2 are SNHLY and FYNNEI. V was pared by 6 bases and J by 10 bases, with 19 bases between. CDR3 in amino acids: CASSTGTPWVEQFF. The DNA for the CDR3 is TGTGCCAGCAGCACCGGGACTCCGTGGGTCGAGCAGTTCTTC.

In DNA, the CDR3 is TGTGCCACGGGGTTCGAATTCAATGAGCAGTTCTTC. It translates to CATGFEFNEQFF. V and J are TRBV28 and TRBJ2-1, with D possibly being TRBD2 (5 bases). V shed 10 bases and J shed 6 bases, with 13 bases lying between them. Germline CDR1 is MDHEN and CDR2 is SYDVKM. CDR3 length equals 12 residues.

A few counts support this clone. The rearrangement uses TRBV28 and TRBJ1-3, with no clear D. The CDR3 consists of 13 residues. Germline V gene sequence: CDR1 MDHEN, CDR2 SYDVKM. V lost 5 bases, J lost 0 bases, and 5 bases lay in between. CDR3 coding DNA: TGTGCCAGCAGTCGCTTCTCTGGAAACACCATATATTTT. This codes for CASSRFSGNTIYF.

V gene TRBV21-1 combines with J gene TRBJ2-3. TRBV21-1 counts as a pseudogene. The CDR3 runs to 14 residues. CDR3 sequence: CASTGTSGTDTQYF. The CDR3 DNA reads as TGTGCCAGCACGGGGACCTCGGGCACAGATACGCAGTATTTT.

The chain links TRBV19 to TRBJ1-5; weak D call: TRBD1 (5 bases). The germline V gene has CDR1 LNHDA and CDR2 SQIVND (reference sequence). This CDR3 spans 15 amino acids. Between the trimmed V and J ends, which lost 3 bases and 3 bases, there was a span of 12 bases. For the CDR3, the DNA is TGTGCCAGTAGTATGGGGGGAGGCTACAATCAGCCCCAGCATTTT. This codes for CASSMGGGYNQPQHF.

The V gene is TRBV5-6, the J gene TRBJ1-2; maybe TRBD1 (5 bases). The length of the CDR3 is 13 residues. V was pared by 0 bases and J by 6 bases, with 9 bases between. The germline gives CDR1 SGHDT, CDR2 YYEEEE. The CDR3 region has the DNA TGTGCCAGCAGCTTGGCTAGGGGAGATGGCTACACCTTC. Its protein is CASSLARGDGYTF.

The V and J genes are TRBV5-5 and TRBJ2-3; no clear D. Germline assignment: CDR1 SGHKS and CDR2 YYEKEE (reference sequence). Trimming removed 0 bases at V and 1 base at J, with 9 bases between. This CDR3 has 15 residues. CDR3 region: CASSLGLPGTDTQYF. In nucleotides, the CDR3 is TGTGCCAGCAGCTTGGGGCTCCCAGGCACAGATACGCAGTATTTT.

The chain is built from TRBV19 and TRBJ2-5, with 11 bases aligning to TRBD1. The CDR3 runs to 14 residues. Germline V gives CDR1 LNHDA, CDR2 SQIVND (reference sequence). V lost 3 bases, J lost 9 bases, and 6 bases stayed unmatched. The CDR3 DNA reads as TGTGCCAGTAGTATGGAAGCGGGACAGGGGGCCCAGTACTTC. Translating gives CASSMEAGQGAQYF.

J is TRBJ2-4 and V is TRBV5-1; D unresolved. V lost 5 bases to trimming and J lost 6 bases, with 12 bases between them. The CDR3 covers 13 residues. Germline CDR1 and CDR2: SGHRS and YFSETQ. The CDR3 protein is CASSPDGGNIQYF. The DNA of the CDR3 is TGCGCCAGCAGTCCGGATGGTGGAAACATTCAGTACTTC.

The count of this clone is one. The rearrangement uses TRBV28 and TRBJ1-6; D is possibly TRBD1 (6 bases). V dropped 6 bases and J dropped 8 bases, with 11 bases sitting between them. CDR1 and CDR2 from the germline V gene are MDHEN and SYDVKM. The CDR3 is 13 residues long. The CDR3 bases are TGTGCCAGCAGGGGGGCCCTTGATTCACCCCTCCACTTT. Its translation: CASRGALDSPLHF.

In this sample, this clone turned up a few times. The rearrangement uses TRBV6-1 and TRBJ2-2, with 9 bases fitting TRBD1. Per the germline V gene, CDR1 is MNHNS and CDR2 is SASEGT. J gave up 5 bases and V 4 bases, and 8 bases lay outside the gene matches. The CDR3 totals 16 residues. Here the CDR3 DNA reads TGTGCCAGCAGTGCCTGGACAGGGGTTGGGACCGGGGAGCTGTTTTTT. Translating it yields CASSAWTGVGTGELFF.

Only one count was recorded for this clone. The rearrangement uses TRBV5-1 and TRBJ2-2; tentative D call: TRBD2 (5 bases). V was trimmed by 3 bases and J by 5 bases, leaving 17 bases between them. Germline assignment: CDR1 SGHRS and CDR2 YFSETQ. The CDR3 runs to 16 residues. CDR3 loop: CASSSRAEAVTGELFF. CDR3 bases: TGCGCCAGCAGCTCGAGGGCGGAAGCTGTGACCGGGGAGCTGTTTTTT.

The rearrangement joins TRBV4-2 to TRBJ2-1; TRBD2 might be the D (6 bases). Trimming cost V 5 bases and J 3 bases, with 20 bases left between them. Germline V lookup: CDR1 LGHNA, CDR2 YNFKEQ. CDR3 length equals 17 residues. The CDR3 region is CASSSHLANSYYNEQFF. CDR3 sequence (DNA): TGTGCCAGCAGCTCACACCTAGCGAACTCGTACTACAATGAGCAGTTCTTC.

This chain links TRBV5-1 with TRBJ2-1; 9 bases fit TRBD1. Germline V lookup: CDR1 SGHRS, CDR2 YFSETQ. CDR3 size: 15 residues. After removal of 4 bases from V and 4 bases from J, the junction contained 6 bases not matched to a gene. The DNA of the CDR3 is TGCGCCAGCAGCAGAACCGGGACAGGGTACAATGAGCAGTTCTTC. Translated: CASSRTGTGYNEQFF.

The rearrangement uses TRBV5-1 and TRBJ2-1, with TRBD2 identical over 9 bases. The CDR3 has 16 amino acids. Germline CDR1 is SGHRS and CDR2 is YFSETQ. V gave up 7 bases and J gave up 10 bases; unmatched junction bases: 18. The DNA of the CDR3 is TGCGCCAGCTCAGCACTAGGGACTAGCCGTTCAGAGGAGCAGTTCTTC. Translation gives CASSALGTSRSEEQFF.

Comments on this clone: The junction and the germline gene differ at one end; a read error may be behind it. The genes are TRBV10-3 and TRBJ2-2; maybe TRBD2 (5 bases). Per germline, CDR1 ENHRY and CDR2 SYGVKD. This CDR3 comprises 13 residues. The DNA for the CDR3 is TGTGCCATCAGTGAGCAGAGGGCCGGGGAGCTGCTTTTT. The encoded protein is CAISEQRAGELLF.

The chain is built from TRBV6-1 and TRBJ2-5; D is unresolved. V was shortened by 2 bases and J by 4 bases, with 14 bases between the two germline ends. This CDR3 spans 15 amino acids. The germline V gene has CDR1 MNHNS and CDR2 SASEGT. The CDR3 coding sequence is TGTGCCAGCAGTGAAACCGGTTTCCCTGGAGAGACCCAGTACTTC. It is translated as CASSETGFPGETQYF.

This clone was observed once. The chain employs TRBV19 and TRBJ2-3; the match to TRBD1 covers 7 bases. V trimming: 9 bases; J trimming: 0 bases; junction bases outside the gene matches: 6. The CDR3 sequence is 14 residues long. From germline, CDR1 is LNHDA and CDR2 SQIVND (reference sequence). The CDR3 DNA sequence: TGTGCCAGCAAGGTGGGACAGAGCACAGATACGCAGTATTTT. Its translation is CASKVGQSTDTQYF.

This CDR3 is CASSSLLGQGVDGYTF. The CDR3 nucleotides are TGTGCCAGCAGTTCCCTATTGGGACAGGGGGTGGATGGCTACACCTTC. The J gene is TRBJ1-2, the V gene TRBV27; 11 positions agree with TRBD1. CDR1 MNHEY and CDR2 SMNVEV come from the germline V gene (reference sequence). The CDR3 consists of 16 residues. With V trimmed by 4 bases and J by 6 bases, 10 bases remained unmatched.

A word on this clone: At one of its ends the junction is not consistent with the germline gene, which may arise from a read error. The J gene is TRBJ1-1, the V gene TRBV28; a possible D gene is TRBD1 (5 bases). The V gene's germline CDR1 is MDHEN and CDR2 SYDVKM. The CDR3 runs to 10 residues. The CDR3 region has the DNA TGTGCCAGCAGTTACCGACAGCTAAACTTT. As protein: CASSYRQLNF.

In this sample, this clone is medium-sized. The chain combines TRBV7-9 with TRBJ1-1; D gene unclear. V was cut by 0 bases and J by 0 bases, with 5 bases left in between. The CDR3 has 14 residues. Germline CDR1 SEHNR, CDR2 FQNEAQ (reference sequence). The CDR3 coding sequence is TGTGCCAGCAGCTTAGCGATGGTGAACACTGAAGCTTTCTTT. Residues: CASSLAMVNTEAFF.

This clone has more than one count but fewer than ten. The chain couples TRBV14 to TRBJ2-1; tentatively, D is TRBD1 (5 bases). Looked up from germline, CDR1 is SGHDN and CDR2 is FVKESK. The length of the CDR3 is 12 residues. V gave up 2 bases and J gave up 10 bases, with 9 bases separating them. The CDR3 region is CASSQNRPEQFF. CDR3 coding DNA: TGTGCCAGCAGCCAAAACAGGCCAGAGCAGTTCTTC.

The chain carries TRBV9 and TRBJ2-1, with TRBD2 matching 9 bases. Germline trimming cut 0 bases from V and 10 bases from J; bases unmatched to any gene: 5. This CDR3 has 14 amino acids. Germline loops: CDR1 SGDLS, CDR2 YYNGEE. The CDR3: CASSVAGLASEQFF. The CDR3 coding sequence is TGTGCCAGCAGCGTAGCGGGACTAGCTAGCGAGCAGTTCTTC.

The chain has TRBV5-4 and TRBJ2-1; TRBD2 agrees at 8 bases. CDR1 and CDR2 (germline): SGHNT, YYREEE (reference sequence). Trimming removed 3 bases from V and 6 bases from J; junction bases left unmatched: 5. This CDR3 spans 14 amino acids. The CDR3 DNA reads as TGTGCCAGCAGCTCACCGGGAGGGTCCAATGAGCAGTTCTTC. It yields the protein CASSSPGGSNEQFF. Using reference TRBV5-4 and TRBJ2-1 for the parts outside the CDR3, the full variable domain is ETGVTQSPTHLIKTRGQQVTLRCSSQSGHNTVSWYQQALGQGPQFIFQYYREEENGRGNFPPRFSGLQFPNYSSELNVNALELDDSALYLCASSSPGGSNEQFFGPGTRLTVL.

The J gene is TRBJ2-1, the V gene TRBV15, with a weak D call TRBD2 (6 bases). This CDR3 comprises 15 residues. Trimming cost V 1 base and J 6 bases, with 13 bases left between them. Germline V gene sequence: CDR1 LNHNV, CDR2 YYDKDF (reference sequence). The CDR3 reads CATSRAGSPGNEQFF. The CDR3 nucleotides are TGTGCCACCAGCAGAGCCGGGAGCCCTGGCAATGAGCAGTTCTTC.

This clone was observed a single time. The chain uses TRBV4-2 and TRBJ1-4, with a tentative D call TRBD1 (6 bases). Per the germline V gene, CDR1 is LGHNA and CDR2 is YNFKEQ. V gave up 4 bases and J gave up 2 bases, with 14 bases separating them. The CDR3 is 16 residues long. The CDR3 bases are TGTGCCAGCAGCCGACTACAGGGTAGTACTAATGAAAAACTGTTTTTT. Translation: CASSRLQGSTNEKLFF.

The rearrangement links TRBV7-6 to TRBJ2-7; D unclear. The germline V gene encodes CDR1 SGHVS and CDR2 FNYEAQ. The CDR3 extends over 14 amino acids. The V gene lost 1 base and the J gene lost 0 bases, with 7 bases spanning the gap. The CDR3 region has the DNA TGTGCCAGCAGCTTAGACGAAAACTCCTACGAGCAGTACTTC. It specifies CASSLDENSYEQYF.

This clone was seen only once. The rearrangement uses TRBV7-3 and TRBJ2-1; perhaps D is TRBD1 or TRBD2 (8 bases each). From germline, CDR1 is SGHTA and CDR2 FQGTGA. V lost 1 base and J lost 8, with 24 bases in between. The CDR3 spans 18 residues. The CDR3 coding sequence is TGTGCCAGCAGCTTAAACAGGGGGTTACTAGCGGAGGGCTATGAGCAGTTCTTC. Translation: CASSLNRGLLAEGYEQFF.

This clone was recorded a few times. The chain recombines TRBV9 with TRBJ2-5; D uncertain. The germline V gene has CDR1 SGDLS and CDR2 YYNGEE. The CDR3 loop spans 16 amino acids. V shed 3 bases and J shed 1 base, with 16 bases lying between them. The CDR3 region is CASSGKGALGQETQYF. Here the CDR3 DNA reads TGTGCCAGCAGCGGTAAAGGAGCCTTAGGCCAAGAGACCCAGTACTTC.

CDR3 DNA: TGTGCCAGCAGCGTGTTGTCCTCAGGCTATGAGCAGTTCTTC. As protein: CASSVLSSGYEQFF. The rearrangement links TRBV9 to TRBJ2-1; D ambiguous. Trimming removed 2 bases from V and 8 bases from J, with 14 bases in between. The germline gives CDR1 SGDLS, CDR2 YYNGEE. The CDR3 spans 14 residues.

The genes are TRBV5-5 and TRBJ2-7; a possible D gene is TRBD1 (6 bases). V was shortened by 5 bases and J by 3 bases, with 15 bases between the two germline ends. The CDR3 runs 14 residues. In germline, CDR1 is SGHKS, CDR2 YYEKEE (reference sequence). Here the CDR3 DNA reads TGTGCCAGCAGGGTCCAAACAGGGAACTACGAGCAGTACTTC. This sequence encodes CASRVQTGNYEQYF.